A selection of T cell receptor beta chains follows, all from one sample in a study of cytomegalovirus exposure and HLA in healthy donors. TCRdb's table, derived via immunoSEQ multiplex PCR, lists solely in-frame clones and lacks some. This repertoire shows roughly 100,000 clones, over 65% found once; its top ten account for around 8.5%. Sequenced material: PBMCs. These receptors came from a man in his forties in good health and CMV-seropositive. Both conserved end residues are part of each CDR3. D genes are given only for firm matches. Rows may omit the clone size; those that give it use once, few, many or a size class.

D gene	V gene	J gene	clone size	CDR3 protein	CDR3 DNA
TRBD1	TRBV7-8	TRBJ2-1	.	CASSRQGSYNEQFF	TGTGCCAGCAGTCGACAGGGCTCCTACAATGAGCAGTTCTTC
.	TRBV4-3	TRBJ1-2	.	CASSQDLGAAREYGYTF	TGCGCCAGCAGCCAAGATCTAGGGGCCGCCCGGGAGTATGGCTACACCTTC
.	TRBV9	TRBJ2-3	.	CASSTSWGLLYTQYF	TGTGCCAGCAGCACATCATGGGGACTCCTCTATACGCAGTATTTT
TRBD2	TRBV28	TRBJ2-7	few	CASSFLSSGGRNEQYF	TGTGCCAGCAGTTTCCTTTCTAGCGGGGGGCGGAACGAGCAGTACTTC
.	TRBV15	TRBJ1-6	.	CATSIGRGDSPLHF	TGTGCCACCAGCATCGGAAGGGGTGATTCACCCCTCCACTTT
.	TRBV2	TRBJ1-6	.	CASSEEDYSNSPLHF	TGTGCCAGCAGTGAAGAAGATTACAGTAATTCACCCCTCCACTTT
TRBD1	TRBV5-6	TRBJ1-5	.	CASSGGTGNNQPQHF	TGTGCCAGCAGCGGGGGGACAGGGAACAATCAGCCCCAGCATTTT
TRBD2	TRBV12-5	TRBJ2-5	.	CASGFLAGRQETQYF	TGTGCTAGTGGTTTTCTAGCGGGGAGGCAAGAGACCCAGTACTTC
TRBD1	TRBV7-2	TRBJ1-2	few	CASSSSGTGSYGYTF	TGTGCCAGCAGCTCCTCCGGGACAGGATCCTATGGCTACACCTTC
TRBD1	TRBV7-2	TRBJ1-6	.	CASSRDRGAPLHF	TGTGCCAGCAGCCGAGACAGGGGCGCACCCCTCCACTTT
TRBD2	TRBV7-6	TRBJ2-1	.	CASSLEGGRINEQFF	TGTGCCAGCAGCTTAGAGGGCGGGAGAATCAATGAGCAGTTCTTC
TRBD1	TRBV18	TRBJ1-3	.	CASSPRTRDSSGNTIYF	TGTGCCAGCTCACCAAGGACCCGGGACAGCTCTGGAAACACCATATATTTT
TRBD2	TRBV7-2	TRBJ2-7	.	CASSLESGRGDEQYF	TGTGCCAGCAGCTTAGAGAGCGGGAGGGGGGACGAGCAGTACTTC
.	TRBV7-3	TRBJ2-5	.	CASSYTGQKGGTQYF	TGTGCCAGCAGCTACACGGGGCAGAAAGGGGGGACCCAGTACTTC
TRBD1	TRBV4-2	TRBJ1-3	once	CASSLLGQGDDTIYF	TGTGCCAGCAGCCTCCTGGGACAGGGGGACGACACCATATATTTT
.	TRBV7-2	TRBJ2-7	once	CASSSVSIYEQYF	TGTGCCAGCAGCTCGGTCTCCATCTACGAGCAGTACTTC
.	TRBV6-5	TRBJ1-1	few	CASSSSTGLAFF	.
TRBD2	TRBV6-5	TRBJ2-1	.	CASMGLAGGNEQFF	TGTGCCAGCATGGGACTAGCGGGAGGGAATGAGCAGTTCTTC
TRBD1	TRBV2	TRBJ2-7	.	CASRGPAGGHYEQYF	TGTGCCAGCAGAGGTCCCGCAGGGGGACACTACGAGCAGTACTTC
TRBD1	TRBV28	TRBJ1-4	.	CASSPTTGGEELFF	TGTGCCAGCAGTCCAACAACAGGGGGCGAGGAACTGTTTTTT
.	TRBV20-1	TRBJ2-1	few	CSGVREGEQFF	TGCAGTGGGGTACGGGAAGGAGAGCAGTTCTTC
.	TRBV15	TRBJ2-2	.	CATSPFSAGELFF	TGTGCCACCAGCCCCTTTAGCGCCGGGGAGCTGTTTTTT
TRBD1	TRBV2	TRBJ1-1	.	CASSDFSGGTEAFF	TGTGCCAGCAGTGACTTTTCAGGGGGCACTGAAGCTTTCTTT
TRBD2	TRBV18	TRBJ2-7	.	CASSPGLAGTYEQYF	TGTGCCAGCTCACCAGGGCTAGCGGGGACCTACGAGCAGTACTTC